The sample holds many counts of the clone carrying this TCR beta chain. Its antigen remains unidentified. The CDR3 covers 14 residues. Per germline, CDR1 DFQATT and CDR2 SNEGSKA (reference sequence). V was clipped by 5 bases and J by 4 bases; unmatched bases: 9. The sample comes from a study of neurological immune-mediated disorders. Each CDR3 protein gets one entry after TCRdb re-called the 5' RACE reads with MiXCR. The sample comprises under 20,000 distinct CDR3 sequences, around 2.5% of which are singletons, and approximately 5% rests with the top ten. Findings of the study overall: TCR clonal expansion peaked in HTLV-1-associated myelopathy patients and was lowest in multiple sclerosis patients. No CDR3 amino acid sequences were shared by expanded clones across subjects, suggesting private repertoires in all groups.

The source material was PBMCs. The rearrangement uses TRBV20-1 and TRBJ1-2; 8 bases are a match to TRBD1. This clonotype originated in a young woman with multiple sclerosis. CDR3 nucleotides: TGCAGTGCTCCCCATACAGGGGGGGGCTATGGCTACACCTTC. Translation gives CSAPHTGGGYGYTF.